In this sample, the clone carrying this TCR beta chain turned up many times. What it binds is not known. This specimen comes from a study of T cell repertoires in cytomegalovirus infection. Overall study: HLA-B-restricted CMV epitopes that are well studied were used alongside recently identified HLA-C-restricted ones. CMV infection together with matching HLA type was indicated by public TCR beta signatures.

TCRdb called the reads again in MiXCR, with one record for every CDR3 protein. The table includes over 250,000 distinct CDR3 sequences, about 20% detected once. Study results and caveats: Summed public TCR beta family frequency identified CMV carriers bearing the relevant HLA. The study found HLA-C-restricted CMV-specific TCR beta clonotypes dominating the ex vivo response.

This TCR was sampled from a human donor in good health (CMV status not recorded). Some clones in this sample may be carry-over from other donors' samples. The specimen comprised cultured PBMCs, sampled from culture after CMV antigen stimulation.

CDR3 sequence (DNA): TGTGCCAGCATCGGCGGGCGCCCGAACACTGAAGCTTTCTTT. It translates to CASIGGRPNTEAFF. This chain links TRBV7-9 with TRBJ1-1; no firm D call. The CDR3 runs 14 residues. V dropped 7 bases and J dropped 1 base, with 13 bases sitting between them. The germline V gene has CDR1 SEHNR and CDR2 FQNEAQ (reference sequence).